This T cell receptor beta chain derives from a study of T cells in Graves' hyperthyroidism and ophthalmopathy (dated by TCRdb to 2018 to 2020). Background on the whole study: Peripheral blood was collected at initial diagnosis, before any treatment. After sampling, hyperthyroidism patients received methimazole starting at 30 mg daily, and ophthalmopathy patients received high-dose intravenous methylprednisolone. For training and testing, the approximately 97 patients in the discovery cohort were randomly divided in a 7:3 ratio. Prospective prediction of ophthalmopathy was tested in an independent validation cohort consisting of fewer than 20 hyperthyroidism patients and approximately 16 patients who later progressed to ophthalmopathy. According to the paper, TCR Vbeta CDR3 sequencing was carried out on about 140 peripheral blood samples, which came from 40 to 45 ophthalmopathy, approximately 78 hyperthyroidism and roughly 17 progressor patients. The study also compared thyroid tissue and blood T-cell repertoires from about six Graves' hyperthyroidism patients. TCR V-J signatures able to tell the groups apart were searched for in a discovery cohort of 100 patients, of whom roughly 42 had Graves' ophthalmopathy and around 56 had stable Graves' hyperthyroidism.

Study-wide findings and limitations: Most expanded thyroid clonotypes (frequency above 0.001) were also detected in blood, suggesting blood repertoires may reflect thyroid immune responses. In validation, the model predicted progression to ophthalmopathy with just under 71% sensitivity and approximately 74% specificity, a median of 6.5 months before onset. Sample size was not statistically predetermined, and investigators were not blinded to group allocation. In cross-validation, a model built on a 13 V-J signature told ophthalmopathy apart from stable hyperthyroidism with about 90% sensitivity and roughly 82% specificity, and in testing the same model reached 80%/75%.

The TCR beta CDR3 regions were amplified from the RNA transcripts. The TCR CDR3 was subjected to a first round of RT-PCR using the HTBI primer set and the Qiagen OneStep RT-PCR kit. A second multiplex PCR round built the libraries, followed by size selection and purification. Sequencing of the libraries was done on an Illumina HiSeq2000 using paired-end 100 bp reads. The original pipeline was this. SOAPnuke was used to process the raw data, throwing out any read that contained adapters or uncalled bases, had a mean Phred below 15, or lacked an exact constant-primer or identifier match. COPE v1.2.5 was used to merge the high-quality paired reads, and each unique nucleotide sequence was defined as a clonotype. MiTCR v1.1 was used to align clonotypes to the IMGT TRBV, TRBD and TRBJ reference segments. Analysis was restricted to V-J combinations with a frequency above 0.0001, which covered about 99% of repertoires. A TCS score was defined as the ratio between F50 (clonal expansion) and ExV (chaos), using BLOSUM62-based TCRdist between CDR3 peptides within each V-J. Welch's t-statistics and random forest reduced some 510 V-J features to under 15, which were used in a naive Bayes classifier (R e1071). TCRdb reanalyzed the raw reads on its own, using fastp at Q25 for trimming and MiXCR for clone calling, and kept in-frame beta chains. Entries that share a CDR3 protein sequence are merged under the most common genes and DNA. These V and J calls derive from TCRdb rather than the authors' analysis. Within this sample are around 350,000 distinct CDR3 sequences, with 19% of them counted one time only. Together, the top ten hold 3.7% of the sample.

Concerning this clonotype: The clone's antigen remains unknown. One base away there is no much larger clone; base qualities are not given.

Stable Graves' hyperthyroidism was defined as the absence of progression to ophthalmopathy over 18 months of follow-up. The hyperthyroidism patients were between 18 and 65 years old and newly diagnosed, with a disease duration of less than 2 months. Patients with uncontrolled infections, other autoimmune diseases, pregnancy or lactation were excluded. Diagnoses were established on the basis of clinical symptoms, serum thyroxine and TRAb, thyroid ultrasound, and orbital computed tomography. PBMCs were isolated from 7.5 to 10 ml of fresh peripheral blood by Ficoll-Paque density gradient centrifugation. Trizol reagent was used to extract total RNA, and RNA quality was then checked on an Agilent 2100 Bioanalyzer. The germline V gene specifies ENHRY as CDR1 and SYGVKD as CDR2. Including cysteine and phenylalanine, the CDR3 has 14 amino acids. The only DNA kept is the CDR3, 42 bases in frame from the first base. V drops 0 bases and J drops 4 bases, leaving 10 bases in between.

This sequence originates from a woman younger than 30 with Graves' hyperthyroidism. Recombination connected TRBV10-3 to TRBJ2-7; no D gene is confidently identified. The sample consisted of blood. This receptor carries the CDR3 CAISESSLSYEQYF. At the DNA level, the sequence is TGTGCCATCAGTGAGTCTAGTCTCTCGTACGAGCAGTACTTC.